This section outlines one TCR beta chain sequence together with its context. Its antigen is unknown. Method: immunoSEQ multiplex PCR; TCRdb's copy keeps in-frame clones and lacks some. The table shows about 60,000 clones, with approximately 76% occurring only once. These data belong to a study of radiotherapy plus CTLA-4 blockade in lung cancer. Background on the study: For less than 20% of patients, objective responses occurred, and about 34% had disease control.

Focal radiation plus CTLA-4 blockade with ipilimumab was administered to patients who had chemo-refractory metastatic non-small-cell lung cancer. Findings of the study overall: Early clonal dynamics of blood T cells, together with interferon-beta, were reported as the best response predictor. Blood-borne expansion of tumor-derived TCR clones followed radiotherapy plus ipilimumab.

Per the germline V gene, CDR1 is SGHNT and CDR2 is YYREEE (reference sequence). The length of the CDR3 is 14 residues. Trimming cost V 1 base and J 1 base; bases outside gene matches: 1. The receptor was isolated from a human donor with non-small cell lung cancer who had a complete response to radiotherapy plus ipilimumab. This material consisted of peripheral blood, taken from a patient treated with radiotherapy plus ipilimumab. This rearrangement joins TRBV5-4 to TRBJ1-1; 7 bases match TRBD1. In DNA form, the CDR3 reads TGTGCCAGCAGCTTGCGACAGGGGAACACTGAAGCTTTCTTT. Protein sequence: CASSLRQGNTEAFF.